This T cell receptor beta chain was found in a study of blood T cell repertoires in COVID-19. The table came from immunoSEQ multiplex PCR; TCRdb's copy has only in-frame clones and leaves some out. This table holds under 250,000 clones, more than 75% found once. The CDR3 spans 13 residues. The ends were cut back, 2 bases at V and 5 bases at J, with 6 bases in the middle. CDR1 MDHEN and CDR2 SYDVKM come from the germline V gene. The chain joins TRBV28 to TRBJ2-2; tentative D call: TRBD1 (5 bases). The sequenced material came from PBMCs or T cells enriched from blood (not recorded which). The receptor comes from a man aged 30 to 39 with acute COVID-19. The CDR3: CASSLQGTGELFF. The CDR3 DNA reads TGTGCCAGCAGTTTACAGGGAACCGGGGAGCTGTTTTTT.